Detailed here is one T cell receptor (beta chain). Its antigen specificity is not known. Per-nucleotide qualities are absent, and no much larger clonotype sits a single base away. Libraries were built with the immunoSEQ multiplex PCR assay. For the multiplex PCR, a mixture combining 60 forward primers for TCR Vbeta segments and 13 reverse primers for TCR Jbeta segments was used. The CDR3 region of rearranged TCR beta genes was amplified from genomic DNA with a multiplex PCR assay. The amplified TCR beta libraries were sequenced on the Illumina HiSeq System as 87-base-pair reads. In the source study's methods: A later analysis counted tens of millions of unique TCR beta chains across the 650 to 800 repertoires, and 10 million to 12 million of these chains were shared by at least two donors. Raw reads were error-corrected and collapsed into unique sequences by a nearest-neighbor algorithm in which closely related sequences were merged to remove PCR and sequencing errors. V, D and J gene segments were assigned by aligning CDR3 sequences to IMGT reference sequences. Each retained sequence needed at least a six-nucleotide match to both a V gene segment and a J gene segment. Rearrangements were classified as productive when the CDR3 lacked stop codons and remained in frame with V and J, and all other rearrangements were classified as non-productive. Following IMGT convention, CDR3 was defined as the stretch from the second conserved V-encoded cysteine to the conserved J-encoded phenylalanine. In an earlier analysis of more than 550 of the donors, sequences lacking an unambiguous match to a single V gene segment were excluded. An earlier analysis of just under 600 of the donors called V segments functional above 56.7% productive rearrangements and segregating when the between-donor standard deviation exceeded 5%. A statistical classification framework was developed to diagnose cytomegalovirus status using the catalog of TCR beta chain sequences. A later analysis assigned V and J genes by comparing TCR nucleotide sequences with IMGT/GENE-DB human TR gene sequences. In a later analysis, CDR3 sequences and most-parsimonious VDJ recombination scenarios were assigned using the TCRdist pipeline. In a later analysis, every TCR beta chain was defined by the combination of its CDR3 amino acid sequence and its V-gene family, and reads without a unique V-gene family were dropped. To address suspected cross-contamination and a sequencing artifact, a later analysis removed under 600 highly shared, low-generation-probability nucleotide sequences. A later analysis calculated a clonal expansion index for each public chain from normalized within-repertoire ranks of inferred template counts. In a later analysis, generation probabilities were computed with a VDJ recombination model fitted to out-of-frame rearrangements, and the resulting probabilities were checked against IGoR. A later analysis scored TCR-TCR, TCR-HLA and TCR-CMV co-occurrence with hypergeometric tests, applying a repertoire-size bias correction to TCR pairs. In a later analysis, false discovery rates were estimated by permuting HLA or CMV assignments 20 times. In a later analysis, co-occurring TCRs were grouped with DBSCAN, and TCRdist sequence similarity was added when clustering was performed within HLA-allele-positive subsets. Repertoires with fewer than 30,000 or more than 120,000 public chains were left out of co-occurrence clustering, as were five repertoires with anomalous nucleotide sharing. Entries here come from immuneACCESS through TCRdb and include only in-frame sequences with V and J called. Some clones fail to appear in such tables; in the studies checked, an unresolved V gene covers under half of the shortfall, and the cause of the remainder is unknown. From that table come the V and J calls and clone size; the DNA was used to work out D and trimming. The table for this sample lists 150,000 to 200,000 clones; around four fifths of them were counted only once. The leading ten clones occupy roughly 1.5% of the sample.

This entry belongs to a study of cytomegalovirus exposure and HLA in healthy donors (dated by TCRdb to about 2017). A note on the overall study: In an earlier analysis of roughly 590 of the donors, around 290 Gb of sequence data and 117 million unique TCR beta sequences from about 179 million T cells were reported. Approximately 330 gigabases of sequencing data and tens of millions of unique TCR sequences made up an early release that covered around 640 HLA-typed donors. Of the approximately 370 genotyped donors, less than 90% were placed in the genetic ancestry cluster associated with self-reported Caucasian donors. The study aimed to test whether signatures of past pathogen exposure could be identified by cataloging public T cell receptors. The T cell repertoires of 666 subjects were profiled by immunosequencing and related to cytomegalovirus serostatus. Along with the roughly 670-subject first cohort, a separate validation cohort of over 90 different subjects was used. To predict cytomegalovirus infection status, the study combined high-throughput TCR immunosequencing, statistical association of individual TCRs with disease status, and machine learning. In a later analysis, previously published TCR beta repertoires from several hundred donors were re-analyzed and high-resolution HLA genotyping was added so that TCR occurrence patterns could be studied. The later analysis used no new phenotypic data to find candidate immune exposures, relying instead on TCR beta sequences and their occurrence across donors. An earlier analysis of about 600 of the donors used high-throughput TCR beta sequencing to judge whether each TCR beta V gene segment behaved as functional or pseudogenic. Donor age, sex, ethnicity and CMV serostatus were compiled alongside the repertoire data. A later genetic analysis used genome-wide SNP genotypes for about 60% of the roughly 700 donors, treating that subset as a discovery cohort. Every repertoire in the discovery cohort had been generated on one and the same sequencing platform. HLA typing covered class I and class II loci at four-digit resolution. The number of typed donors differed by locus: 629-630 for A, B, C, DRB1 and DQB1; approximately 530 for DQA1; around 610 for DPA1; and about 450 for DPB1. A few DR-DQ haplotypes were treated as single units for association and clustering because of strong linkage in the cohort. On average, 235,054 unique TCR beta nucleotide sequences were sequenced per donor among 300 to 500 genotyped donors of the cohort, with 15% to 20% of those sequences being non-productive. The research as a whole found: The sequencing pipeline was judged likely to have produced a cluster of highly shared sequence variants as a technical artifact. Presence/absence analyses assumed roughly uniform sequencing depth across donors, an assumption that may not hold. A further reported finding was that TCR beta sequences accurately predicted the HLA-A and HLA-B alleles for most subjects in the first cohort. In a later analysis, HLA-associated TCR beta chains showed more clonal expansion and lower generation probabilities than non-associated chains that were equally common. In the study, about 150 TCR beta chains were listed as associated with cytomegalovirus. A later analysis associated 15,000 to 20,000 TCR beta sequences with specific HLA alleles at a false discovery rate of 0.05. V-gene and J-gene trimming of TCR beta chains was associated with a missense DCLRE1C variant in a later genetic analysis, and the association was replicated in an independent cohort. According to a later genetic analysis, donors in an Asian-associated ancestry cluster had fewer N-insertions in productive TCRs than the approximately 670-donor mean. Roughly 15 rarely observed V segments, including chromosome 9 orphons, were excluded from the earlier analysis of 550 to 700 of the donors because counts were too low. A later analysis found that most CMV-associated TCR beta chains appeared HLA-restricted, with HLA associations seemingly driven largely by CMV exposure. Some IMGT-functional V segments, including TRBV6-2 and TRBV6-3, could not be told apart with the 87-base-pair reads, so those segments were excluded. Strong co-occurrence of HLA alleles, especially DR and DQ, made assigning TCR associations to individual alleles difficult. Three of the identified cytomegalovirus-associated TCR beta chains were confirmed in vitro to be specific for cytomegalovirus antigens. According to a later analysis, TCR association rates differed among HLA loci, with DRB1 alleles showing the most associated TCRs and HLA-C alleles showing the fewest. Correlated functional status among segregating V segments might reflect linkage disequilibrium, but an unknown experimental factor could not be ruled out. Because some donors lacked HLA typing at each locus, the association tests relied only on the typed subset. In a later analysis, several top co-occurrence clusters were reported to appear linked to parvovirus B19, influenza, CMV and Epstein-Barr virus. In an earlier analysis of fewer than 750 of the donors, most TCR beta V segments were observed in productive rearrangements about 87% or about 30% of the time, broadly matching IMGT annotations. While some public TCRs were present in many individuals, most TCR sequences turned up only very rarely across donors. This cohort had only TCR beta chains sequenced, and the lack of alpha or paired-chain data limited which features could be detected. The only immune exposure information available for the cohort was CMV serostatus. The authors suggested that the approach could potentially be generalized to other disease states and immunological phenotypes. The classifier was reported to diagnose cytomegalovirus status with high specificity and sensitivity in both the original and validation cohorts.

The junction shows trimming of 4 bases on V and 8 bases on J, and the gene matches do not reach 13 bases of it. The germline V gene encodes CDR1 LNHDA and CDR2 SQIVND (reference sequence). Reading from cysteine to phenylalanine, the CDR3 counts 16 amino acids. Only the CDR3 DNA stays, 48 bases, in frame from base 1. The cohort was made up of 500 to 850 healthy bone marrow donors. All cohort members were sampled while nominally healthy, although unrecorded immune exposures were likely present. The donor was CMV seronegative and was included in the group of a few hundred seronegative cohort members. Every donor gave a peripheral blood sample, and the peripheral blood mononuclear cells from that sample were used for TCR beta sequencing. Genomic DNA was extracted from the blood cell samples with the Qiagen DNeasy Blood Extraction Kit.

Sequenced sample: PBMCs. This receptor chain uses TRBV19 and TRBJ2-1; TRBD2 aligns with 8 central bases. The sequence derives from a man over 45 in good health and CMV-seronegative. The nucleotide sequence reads TGTGCCAGTAGTAAGTCGGCCGGGAGGGTAGTAGATGAGCAGTTCTTC. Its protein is CASSKSAGRVVDEQFF.